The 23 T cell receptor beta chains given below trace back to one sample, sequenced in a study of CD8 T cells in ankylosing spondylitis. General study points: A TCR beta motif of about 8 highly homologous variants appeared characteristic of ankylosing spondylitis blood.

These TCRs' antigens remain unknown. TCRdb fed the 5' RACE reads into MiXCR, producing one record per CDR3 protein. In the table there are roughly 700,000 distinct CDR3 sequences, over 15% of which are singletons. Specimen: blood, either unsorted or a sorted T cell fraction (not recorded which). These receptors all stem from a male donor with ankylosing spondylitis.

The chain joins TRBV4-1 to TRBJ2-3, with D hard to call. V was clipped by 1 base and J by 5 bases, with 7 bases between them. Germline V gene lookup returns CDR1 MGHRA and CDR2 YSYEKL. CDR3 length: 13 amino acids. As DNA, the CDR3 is TGCGCCAGCAGCCAAGCGGGCGAAGATACGCAGTATTTT. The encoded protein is CASSQAGEDTQYF.

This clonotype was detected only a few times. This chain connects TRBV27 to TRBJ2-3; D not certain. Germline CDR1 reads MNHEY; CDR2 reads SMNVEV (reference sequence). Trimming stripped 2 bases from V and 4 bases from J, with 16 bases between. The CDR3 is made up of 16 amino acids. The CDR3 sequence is CASSLVGGSVADTQYF. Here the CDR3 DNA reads TGTGCCAGCAGTTTAGTCGGCGGAAGCGTCGCAGATACGCAGTATTTT.

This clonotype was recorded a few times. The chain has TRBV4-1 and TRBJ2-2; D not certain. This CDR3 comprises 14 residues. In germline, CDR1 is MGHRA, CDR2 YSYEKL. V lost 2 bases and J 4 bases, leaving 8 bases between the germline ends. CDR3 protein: CASSQPSITGELFF. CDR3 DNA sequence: TGCGCCAGCAGCCAACCGTCGATCACCGGGGAGCTGTTTTTT.

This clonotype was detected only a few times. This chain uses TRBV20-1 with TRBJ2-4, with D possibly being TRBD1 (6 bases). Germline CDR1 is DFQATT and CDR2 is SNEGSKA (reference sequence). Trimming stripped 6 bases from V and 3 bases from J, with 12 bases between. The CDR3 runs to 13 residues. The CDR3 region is CSARQDNKNIQYF. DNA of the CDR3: TGCAGTGCCCGACAGGATAACAAAAACATTCAGTACTTC.

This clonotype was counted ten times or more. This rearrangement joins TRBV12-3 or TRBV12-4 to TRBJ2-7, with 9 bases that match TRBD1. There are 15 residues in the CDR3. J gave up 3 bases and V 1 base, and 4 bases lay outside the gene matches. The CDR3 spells CASSLVGTGNYEQYF. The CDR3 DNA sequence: TGTGCCAGCAGTTTAGTGGGGACAGGGAACTACGAGCAGTACTTC.

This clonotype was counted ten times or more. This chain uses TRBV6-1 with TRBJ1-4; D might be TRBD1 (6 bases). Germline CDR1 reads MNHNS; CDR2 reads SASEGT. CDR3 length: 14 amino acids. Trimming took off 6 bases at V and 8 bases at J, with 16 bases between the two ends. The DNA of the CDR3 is TGTGCCAGCAGCCCCGGCAGGGGAAGAGAAAAACTGTTTTTT. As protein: CASSPGRGREKLFF.

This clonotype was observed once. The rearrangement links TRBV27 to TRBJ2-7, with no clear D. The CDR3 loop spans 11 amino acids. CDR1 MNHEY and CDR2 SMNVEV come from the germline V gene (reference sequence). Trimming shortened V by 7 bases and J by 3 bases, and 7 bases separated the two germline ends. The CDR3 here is CASTFGYEQYF. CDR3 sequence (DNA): TGTGCCAGCACCTTCGGCTACGAGCAGTACTTC.

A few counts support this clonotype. The CDR3 region is CASSSSRGLAGYYEQYF. Here the CDR3 DNA reads TGTGCCAGCAGTTCCTCCCGGGGACTAGCGGGATACTACGAGCAGTACTTC. V and J are TRBV12-3 or TRBV12-4 and TRBJ2-7, with 13 nucleotides matching TRBD2. V dropped 4 bases and J dropped 3; count of bases not matched to a gene: 9. The CDR3 is made up of 17 amino acids.

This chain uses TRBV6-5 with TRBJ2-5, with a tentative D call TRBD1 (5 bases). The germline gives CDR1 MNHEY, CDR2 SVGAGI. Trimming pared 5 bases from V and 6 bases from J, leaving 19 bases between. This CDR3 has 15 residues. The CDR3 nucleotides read TGTGCCAGCAGTATCACTCCGTTAGGGGAACAGACCCAGTACTTC. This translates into CASSITPLGEQTQYF.

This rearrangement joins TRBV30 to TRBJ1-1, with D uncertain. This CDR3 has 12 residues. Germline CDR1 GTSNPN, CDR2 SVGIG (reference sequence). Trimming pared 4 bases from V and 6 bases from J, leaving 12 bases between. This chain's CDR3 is CAWTPMASEAFF. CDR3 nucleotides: TGTGCCTGGACTCCCATGGCGTCTGAAGCTTTCTTT. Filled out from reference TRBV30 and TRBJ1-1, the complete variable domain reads SQTIHQWPATLVQPVGSPLSLECTVEGTSNPNLYWYRQAAGRGLQLLFYSVGIGQISSEVPQNLSASRPQDRQFILSSKKLLLSDSGFYLCAWTPMASEAFFGQGTRLTVV.

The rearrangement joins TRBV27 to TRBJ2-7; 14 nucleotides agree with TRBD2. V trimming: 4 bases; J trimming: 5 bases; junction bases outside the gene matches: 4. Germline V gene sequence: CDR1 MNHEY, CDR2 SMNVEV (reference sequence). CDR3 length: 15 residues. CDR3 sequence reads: CASSSPGLAGDEQYF. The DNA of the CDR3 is TGTGCCAGCAGTTCCCCGGGACTAGCGGGAGACGAGCAGTACTTC.

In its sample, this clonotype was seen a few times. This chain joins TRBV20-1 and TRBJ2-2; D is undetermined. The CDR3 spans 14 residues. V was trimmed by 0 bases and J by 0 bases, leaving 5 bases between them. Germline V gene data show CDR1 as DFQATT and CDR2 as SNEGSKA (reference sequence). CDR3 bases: TGCAGTGCTAGAGAGGGAACGAACACCGGGGAGCTGTTTTTT. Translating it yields CSAREGTNTGELFF.

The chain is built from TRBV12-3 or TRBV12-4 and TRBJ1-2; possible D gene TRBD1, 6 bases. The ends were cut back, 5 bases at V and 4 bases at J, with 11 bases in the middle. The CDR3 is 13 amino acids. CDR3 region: CASSHRTVYGYTF. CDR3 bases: TGTGCCAGCAGTCACCGGACAGTCTATGGCTACACCTTC.

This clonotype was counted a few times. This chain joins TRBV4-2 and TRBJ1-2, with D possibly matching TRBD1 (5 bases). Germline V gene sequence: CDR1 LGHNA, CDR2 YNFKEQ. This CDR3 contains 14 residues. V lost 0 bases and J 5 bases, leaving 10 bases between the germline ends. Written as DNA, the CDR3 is TGTGCCAGCAGCCAAGATAGAGGGGAGTATGGCTACACCTTC. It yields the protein CASSQDRGEYGYTF.

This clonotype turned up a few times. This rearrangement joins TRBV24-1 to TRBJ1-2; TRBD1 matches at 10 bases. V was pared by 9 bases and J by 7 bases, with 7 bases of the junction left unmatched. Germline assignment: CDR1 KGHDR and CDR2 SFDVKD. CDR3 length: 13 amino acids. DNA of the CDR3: TGTGCCACCCGAGGGACAGGGGAAGCTGGCTACACCTTC. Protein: CATRGTGEAGYTF.

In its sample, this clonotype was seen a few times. DNA for the CDR3: TGCAGCGTGAGGGGCCGGTGGGGACTTCCGAACACTGAAGCTTTCTTT. Translated, it gives CSVRGRWGLPNTEAFF. The chain recombines TRBV29-1 with TRBJ1-1; D might be TRBD1 (5 bases). V was trimmed by 6 bases and J by 1 base, leaving 21 bases between them. The germline V gene encodes CDR1 SQVTM and CDR2 ANQGSEA. This CDR3 region has 16 residues.

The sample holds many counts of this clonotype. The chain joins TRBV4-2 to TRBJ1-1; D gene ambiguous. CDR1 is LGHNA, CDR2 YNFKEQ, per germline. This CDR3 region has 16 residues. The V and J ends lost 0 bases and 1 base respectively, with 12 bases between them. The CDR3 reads CASSQDKGRTNTEAFF. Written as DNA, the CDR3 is TGTGCCAGCAGCCAAGATAAGGGCAGAACGAACACTGAAGCTTTCTTT.

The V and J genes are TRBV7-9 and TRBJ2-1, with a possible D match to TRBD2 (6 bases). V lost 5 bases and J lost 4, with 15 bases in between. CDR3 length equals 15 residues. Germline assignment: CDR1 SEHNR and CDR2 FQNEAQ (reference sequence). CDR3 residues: CASSPGTQVYNEQFF. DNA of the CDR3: TGTGCCAGCAGCCCCGGGACTCAGGTGTACAATGAGCAGTTCTTC.

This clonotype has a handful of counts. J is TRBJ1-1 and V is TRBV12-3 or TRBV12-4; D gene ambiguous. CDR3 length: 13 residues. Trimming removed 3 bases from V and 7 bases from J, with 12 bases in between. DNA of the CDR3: TGTGCCAGCAGTTTTACCCGCTGGGGTGAAGCTTTCTTT. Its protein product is CASSFTRWGEAFF.

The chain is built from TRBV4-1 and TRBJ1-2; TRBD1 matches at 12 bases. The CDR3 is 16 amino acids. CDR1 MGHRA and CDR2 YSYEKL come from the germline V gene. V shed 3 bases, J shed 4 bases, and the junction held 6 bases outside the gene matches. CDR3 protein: CASSQEPGQGAYGYTF. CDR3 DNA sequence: TGCGCCAGCAGCCAGGAACCGGGACAGGGGGCCTATGGCTACACCTTC.

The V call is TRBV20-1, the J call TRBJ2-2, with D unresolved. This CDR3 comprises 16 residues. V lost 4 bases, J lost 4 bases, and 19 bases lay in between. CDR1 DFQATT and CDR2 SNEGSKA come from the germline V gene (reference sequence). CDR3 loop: CSAKVPGRSGTGELFF. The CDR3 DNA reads TGCAGTGCTAAGGTGCCGGGTCGTTCGGGCACCGGGGAGCTGTTTTTT.

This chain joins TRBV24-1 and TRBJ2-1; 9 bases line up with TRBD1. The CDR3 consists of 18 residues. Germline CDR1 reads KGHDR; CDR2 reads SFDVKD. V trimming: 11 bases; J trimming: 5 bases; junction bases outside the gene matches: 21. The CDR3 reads CANGMGQGTLQLNNEQFF. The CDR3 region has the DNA TGTGCCAATGGAATGGGACAGGGTACACTACAACTGAACAATGAGCAGTTCTTC.

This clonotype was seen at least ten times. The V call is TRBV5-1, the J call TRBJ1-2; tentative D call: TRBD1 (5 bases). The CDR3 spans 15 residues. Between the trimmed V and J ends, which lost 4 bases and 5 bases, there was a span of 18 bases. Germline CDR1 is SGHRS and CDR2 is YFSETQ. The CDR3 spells CASSPDEGSLYGYTF. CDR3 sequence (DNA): TGCGCCAGCAGCCCCGACGAGGGGTCCCTGTATGGCTACACCTTC.